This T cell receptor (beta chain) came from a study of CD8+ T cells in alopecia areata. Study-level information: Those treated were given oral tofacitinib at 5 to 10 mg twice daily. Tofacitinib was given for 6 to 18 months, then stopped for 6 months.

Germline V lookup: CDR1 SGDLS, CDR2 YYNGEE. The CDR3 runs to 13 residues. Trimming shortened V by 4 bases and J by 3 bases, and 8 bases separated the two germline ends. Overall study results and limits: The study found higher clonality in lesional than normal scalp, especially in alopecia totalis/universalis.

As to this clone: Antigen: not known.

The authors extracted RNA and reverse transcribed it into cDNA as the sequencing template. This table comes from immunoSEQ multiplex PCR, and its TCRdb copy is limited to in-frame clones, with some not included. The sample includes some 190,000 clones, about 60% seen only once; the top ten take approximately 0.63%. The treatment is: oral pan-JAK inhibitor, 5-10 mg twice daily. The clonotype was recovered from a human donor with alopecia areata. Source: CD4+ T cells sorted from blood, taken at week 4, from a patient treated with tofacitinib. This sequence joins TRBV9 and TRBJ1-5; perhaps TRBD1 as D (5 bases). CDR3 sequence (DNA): TGTGCCAGCAGCCCGGGGCCCAATCAGCCCCAGCATTTT. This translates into CASSPGPNQPQHF.